This T cell receptor beta chain was sequenced in a study of shared clonotypes between healthy human individuals. There are 13 residues in the CDR3. CDR1 and CDR2 from the germline V gene are MNHNY and SVGAGI (reference sequence). Trimming took off 3 bases at V and 4 bases at J, with 10 bases between the two ends. Assay used: immunoSEQ multiplex PCR; TCRdb lists only in-frame clones, some missing. The sample lists 470,000 or so clones, approximately 84% occurring once. This chain uses TRBV6-6 with TRBJ2-7; D ambiguous. The receptor comes from a woman in her thirties or forties in good health. Some clones in this sample may be carry-over from other donors' samples. Input material: PBMCs. The chain's CDR3 is CASSYGLGYEQYF. The CDR3 region has the DNA TGTGCCAGCAGTTATGGGTTAGGGTACGAGCAGTACTTC.